The TCR beta chain under discussion was sequenced for a study of CD8+ T cells in alopecia areata. Study results and limitations: Alopecia totalis/universalis scalp especially showed more expanded CD8+ clones than normal scalp. Shared TCR sequences were less clear between patients than in mice, possibly partly from HLA diversity.

Sequencing used cDNA as its template, made by extracting RNA and reverse transcribing it. Method: immunoSEQ multiplex PCR; TCRdb's copy keeps in-frame clones and lacks some. This table holds around 120,000 clones, roughly 50% found once. Germline CDR1 MNHEY, CDR2 SMNVEV (reference sequence). V lost 5 bases and J lost 4; bases outside the gene matches: 3. This CDR3 spans 14 amino acids. Peripheral blood and lesional scalp punch biopsies came from alopecia areata patients. Sorting from PBMCs produced CD4+ and CD8+ T cells. This clone was counted only a few times. What it binds is unknown. The TCR originated in a human donor with alopecia areata. This sequence joins TRBV27 and TRBJ2-5, with TRBD2 matching over 11 bases. Input material: NKG2D-low CD8+ T cells sorted from blood. This CDR3 reads CASSLGLAGETQYF. CDR3 sequence (DNA): TGTGCCAGCAGTCTCGGACTAGCGGGAGAGACCCAGTACTTC.